The rows below give T cell receptor beta chains drawn from one sample of a study of response to subunit inactivated influenza vaccine. TCRdb independently ran MiXCR on the RT-PCR reads; one entry per CDR3 protein. Here the sample spans hundreds of thousands of distinct CDR3 sequences, 15% to 19% being singletons. Here the sequenced sample was PBMCs from blood, taken less than 13 days after vaccination. The receptors were sampled from a man in his fifties or sixties who received an inactivated influenza vaccine. Both conserved end residues are trimmed from each CDR3.

v_call,j_call,cdr3_length,cdr3_aa
TRBV20-1,TRBJ2-1,11,SARLAGRNEQF
TRBV6-1,TRBJ2-5,14,ASRDTLRGGQETQY
TRBV29-1,TRBJ2-3,12,SVDLSGATDTQY
TRBV7-9,TRBJ1-4,11,ASSIQGPEKLF
TRBV21-1,TRBJ2-3,11,ASSKISSVTQY
TRBV30,TRBJ1-2,15,AWGRGFTFSANYGYT
TRBV12-3/TRBV12-4,TRBJ2-5,13,ASRAGTGGYETQY
TRBV6-2/TRBV6-3,TRBJ2-5,13,ASSYSSGGGETQY
TRBV6-5,TRBJ2-2,12,ASSYSKRSGELF
TRBV6-1,TRBJ2-7,12,ASSPLGGDYEQY
TRBV6-2/TRBV6-3,TRBJ2-1,13,ASSWGGAGKNEQF
TRBV10-3,TRBJ2-7,11,AISEAGRYEQY
TRBV24-1,TRBJ2-3,16,ATSDSGTQSRVSDTQY
TRBV6-2/TRBV6-3,TRBJ2-3,12,ALGGSTGTDTQY
TRBV6-5,TRBJ2-3,9,ASRWGDTQY
TRBV20-1,TRBJ2-5,11,SASSGKGETQY
TRBV12-5,TRBJ2-3,14,ASGLRVLNPTDTQY
TRBV29-1,TRBJ1-1,14,SVDRGQAFMNTEAF
TRBV4-3,TRBJ2-6,13,ASSQSPSGANVLT
TRBV12-3/TRBV12-4,TRBJ2-6,14,ASSKGQNFGANVLT
TRBV6-1,TRBJ1-3,14,ASSEHLGLSGNTIY
TRBV14,TRBJ2-2,13,ASSQVRTGSGELF
TRBV6-2/TRBV6-3,TRBJ2-1,11,ASTTLAYNEQF
TRBV25-1,TRBJ2-5,13,ASSSLAAPLETQY
TRBV24-1,TRBJ2-5,10,ATRGNQETQY
TRBV4-3,TRBJ2-7,12,ASSQDSQGDEQY
TRBV18,TRBJ2-3,12,ASSELTGTDTQY
TRBV7-2,TRBJ2-5,13,ASRPWQGMGETQY
TRBV6-2/TRBV6-3,TRBJ2-7,10,ASSYSDTGQY
TRBV29-1,TRBJ1-5,12,SVEVADPNQPQH
TRBV6-5,TRBJ1-5,13,ASSYSGLSNQPQH